This TCR beta chain was obtained from a study of cytomegalovirus exposure and HLA in healthy donors. Germline V gene sequence: CDR1 SGHRS, CDR2 YFSETQ. Trimming pared 4 bases from V and 8 bases from J, leaving 21 bases between. The CDR3 length is 15 residues. With respect to this clone: Its antigen is not identified.

PCR used 60 Vbeta primers and 13 Jbeta primers. In the authors' methods: About 11 million of 70 million to 80 million unique TCR beta chains were shared, per a later count. Data came from immunoSEQ multiplex PCR; TCRdb stores just in-frame clones and leaves some out. For V, J and clone size, that table is used; D and trimming come from the DNA. The sample records fewer than 200,000 clones, around 76% being singletons. Whole-study findings and limits: Upon later analysis, TCR association rates were observed to vary by HLA locus, being highest for DRB1 and lowest for HLA-C.

Sample: PBMCs. V gene TRBV5-1 combines with J gene TRBJ1-2, with D possibly being TRBD1 (5 bases). This TCR was recovered from a female donor in good health and CMV-seronegative. The CDR3 protein is CASSAEPLDMIGYTF. The CDR3 DNA follows: TGCGCCAGCAGCGCGGAACCCCTGGACATGATAGGCTACACCTTC.